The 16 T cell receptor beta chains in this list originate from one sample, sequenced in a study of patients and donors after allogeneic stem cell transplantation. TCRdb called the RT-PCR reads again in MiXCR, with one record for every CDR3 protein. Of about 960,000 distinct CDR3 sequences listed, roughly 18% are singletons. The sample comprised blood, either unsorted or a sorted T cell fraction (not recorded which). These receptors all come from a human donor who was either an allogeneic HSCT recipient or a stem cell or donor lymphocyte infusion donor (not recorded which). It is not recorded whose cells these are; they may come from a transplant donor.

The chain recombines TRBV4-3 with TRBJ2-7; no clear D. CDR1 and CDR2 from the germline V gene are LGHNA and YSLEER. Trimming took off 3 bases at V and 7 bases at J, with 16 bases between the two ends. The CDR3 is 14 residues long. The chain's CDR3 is CASSHQEILLEQYF. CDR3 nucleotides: TGCGCCAGCAGCCACCAAGAGATACTCCTGGAGCAGTACTTC.

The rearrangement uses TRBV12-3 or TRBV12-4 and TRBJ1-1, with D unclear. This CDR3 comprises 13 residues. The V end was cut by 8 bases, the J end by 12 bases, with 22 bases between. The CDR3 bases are TGTGCCAGCCTCTCGGGCAGGAGGCCTACAACTTTCTTT. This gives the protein CASLSGRRPTTFF.

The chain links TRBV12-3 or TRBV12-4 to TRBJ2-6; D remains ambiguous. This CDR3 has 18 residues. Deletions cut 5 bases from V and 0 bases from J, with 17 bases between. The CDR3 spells CASSPRGRSISGANVLTF. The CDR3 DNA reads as TGTGCCAGCAGTCCCCGCGGCAGGTCAATCTCTGGGGCCAACGTCCTGACTTTC.

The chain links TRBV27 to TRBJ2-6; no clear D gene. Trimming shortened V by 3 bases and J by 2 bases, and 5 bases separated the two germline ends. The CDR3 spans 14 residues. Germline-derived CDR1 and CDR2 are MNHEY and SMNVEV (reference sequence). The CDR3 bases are TGTGCCAGCAGTTTGTCCCCTGGGGCCAACGTCCTGACTTTC. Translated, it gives CASSLSPGANVLTF.

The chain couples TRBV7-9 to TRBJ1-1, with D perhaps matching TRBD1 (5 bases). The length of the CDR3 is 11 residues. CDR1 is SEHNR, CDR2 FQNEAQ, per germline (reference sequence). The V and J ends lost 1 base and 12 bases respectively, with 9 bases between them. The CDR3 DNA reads TGTGCCAGCAGCTTAGTATGGGGACCTTTCTTT. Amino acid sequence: CASSLVWGPFF.

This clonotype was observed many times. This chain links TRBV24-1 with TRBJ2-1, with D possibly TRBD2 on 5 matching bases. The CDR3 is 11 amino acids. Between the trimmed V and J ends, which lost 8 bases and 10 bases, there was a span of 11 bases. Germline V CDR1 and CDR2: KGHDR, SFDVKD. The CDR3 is CATTRGSEQFF. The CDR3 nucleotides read TGTGCCACCACCCGGGGATCCGAGCAGTTCTTC.

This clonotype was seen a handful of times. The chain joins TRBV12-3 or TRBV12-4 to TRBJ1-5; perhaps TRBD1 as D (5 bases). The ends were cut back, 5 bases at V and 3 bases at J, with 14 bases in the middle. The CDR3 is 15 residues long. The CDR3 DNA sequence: TGTGCCAGCAGTACTCGGGACCGGTACAATCAGCCCCAGCATTTT. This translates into CASSTRDRYNQPQHF.

The CDR3 reads CASSESKAPSPLHF. CDR3 in DNA: TGTGCCAGCAGTGAGTCCAAGGCCCCCTCACCCCTCCACTTT. The chain is built from TRBV2 and TRBJ1-6, with D uncertain. V lost 3 bases to trimming and J lost 10 bases, with 13 bases between them. The length of the CDR3 is 14 residues. Germline V CDR1 and CDR2: SNHLY, FYNNEI.

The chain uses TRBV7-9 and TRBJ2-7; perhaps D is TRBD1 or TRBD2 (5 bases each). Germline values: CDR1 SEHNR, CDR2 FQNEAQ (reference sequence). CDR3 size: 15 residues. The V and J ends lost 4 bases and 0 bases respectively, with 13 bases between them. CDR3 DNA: TGTGCCAGCAGCTCTCCCGGGACGAGCTCCTACGAGCAGTACTTC. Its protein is CASSSPGTSSYEQYF.

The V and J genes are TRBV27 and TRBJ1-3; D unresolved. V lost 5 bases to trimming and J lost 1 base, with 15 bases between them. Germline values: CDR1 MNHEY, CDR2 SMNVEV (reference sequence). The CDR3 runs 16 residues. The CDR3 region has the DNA TGTGCCAGCAGTCCGCGGGAGCTACGATCTGGAAACACCATATATTTT. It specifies CASSPRELRSGNTIYF.

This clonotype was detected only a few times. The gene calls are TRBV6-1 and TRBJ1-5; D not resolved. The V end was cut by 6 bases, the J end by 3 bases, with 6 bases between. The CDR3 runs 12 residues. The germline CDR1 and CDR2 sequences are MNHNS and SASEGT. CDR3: CASRVFNQPQHF. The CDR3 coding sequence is TGTGCCAGCAGGGTTTTCAATCAGCCCCAGCATTTT.

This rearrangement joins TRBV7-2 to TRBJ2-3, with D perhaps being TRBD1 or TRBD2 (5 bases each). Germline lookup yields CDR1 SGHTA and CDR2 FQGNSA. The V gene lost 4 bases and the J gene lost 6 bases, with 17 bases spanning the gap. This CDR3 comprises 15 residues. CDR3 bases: TGTGCCAGCAGCTCCTCGGGACGGAATTTGGATACGCAGTATTTT. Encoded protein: CASSSSGRNLDTQYF.

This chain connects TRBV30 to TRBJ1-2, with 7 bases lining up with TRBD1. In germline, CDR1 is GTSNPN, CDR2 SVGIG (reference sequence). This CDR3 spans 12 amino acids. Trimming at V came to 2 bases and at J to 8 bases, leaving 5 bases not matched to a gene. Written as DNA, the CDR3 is TGTGCCTGGAGTTACAGGGGTCGCGGCTACACCTTC. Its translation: CAWSYRGRGYTF.

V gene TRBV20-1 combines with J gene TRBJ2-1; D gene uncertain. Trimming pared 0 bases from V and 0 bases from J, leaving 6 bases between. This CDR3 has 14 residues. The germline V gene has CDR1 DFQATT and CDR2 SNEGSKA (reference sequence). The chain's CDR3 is CSARDTRSYNEQFF. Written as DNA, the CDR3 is TGCAGTGCTAGAGACACGCGCTCCTACAATGAGCAGTTCTTC.

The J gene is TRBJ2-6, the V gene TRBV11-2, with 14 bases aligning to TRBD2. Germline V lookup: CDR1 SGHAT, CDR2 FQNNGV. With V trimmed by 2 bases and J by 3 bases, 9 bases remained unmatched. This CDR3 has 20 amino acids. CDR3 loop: CASSLRLAGGSMGGANVLTF. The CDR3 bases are TGTGCCAGCAGCTTACGACTAGCGGGAGGGTCGATGGGTGGGGCCAACGTCCTGACTTTC.

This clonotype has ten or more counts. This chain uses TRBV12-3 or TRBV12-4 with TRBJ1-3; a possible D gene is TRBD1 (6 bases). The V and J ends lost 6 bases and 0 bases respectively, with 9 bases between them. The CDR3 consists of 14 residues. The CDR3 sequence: CASSLDSSGNTIYF. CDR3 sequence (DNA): TGTGCCAGCAGCTTGGACAGCTCTGGAAACACCATATATTTT.